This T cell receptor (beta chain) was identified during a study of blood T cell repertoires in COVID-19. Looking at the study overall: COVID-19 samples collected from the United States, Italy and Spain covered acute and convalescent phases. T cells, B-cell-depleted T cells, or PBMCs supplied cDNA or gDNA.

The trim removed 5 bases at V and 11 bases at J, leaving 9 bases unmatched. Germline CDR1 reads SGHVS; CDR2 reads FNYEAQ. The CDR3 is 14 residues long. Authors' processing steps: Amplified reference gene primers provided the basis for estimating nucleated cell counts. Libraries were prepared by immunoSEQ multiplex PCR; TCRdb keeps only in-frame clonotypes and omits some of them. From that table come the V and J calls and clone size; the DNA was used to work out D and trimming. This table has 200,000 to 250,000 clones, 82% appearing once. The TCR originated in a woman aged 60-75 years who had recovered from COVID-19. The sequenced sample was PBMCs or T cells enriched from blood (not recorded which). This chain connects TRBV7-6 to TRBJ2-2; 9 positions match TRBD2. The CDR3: CASSTGLAGAELFF. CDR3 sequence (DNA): TGTGCCAGCAGCACGGGACTAGCCGGGGCCGAGCTGTTTTTT.